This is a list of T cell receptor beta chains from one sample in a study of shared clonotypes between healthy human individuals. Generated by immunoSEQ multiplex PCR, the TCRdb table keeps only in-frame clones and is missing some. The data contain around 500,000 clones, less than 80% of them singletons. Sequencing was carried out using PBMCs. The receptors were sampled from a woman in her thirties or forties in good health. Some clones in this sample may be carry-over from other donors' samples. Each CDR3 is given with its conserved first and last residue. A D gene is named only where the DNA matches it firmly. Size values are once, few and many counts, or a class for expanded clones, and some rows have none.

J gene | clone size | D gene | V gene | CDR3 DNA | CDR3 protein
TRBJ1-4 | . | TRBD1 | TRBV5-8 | TGTGCCAGCAGCTCTAGACAGGGTTATGAAAAACTGTTTTTT | CASSSRQGYEKLFF
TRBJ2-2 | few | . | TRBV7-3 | TGTGCCAGCAGCTTAGCCCCCCGGGGAGAGACCGGGGAGCTGTTTTTT | CASSLAPRGETGELFF
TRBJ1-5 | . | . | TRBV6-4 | TGTGCCAGCAGTATATTACAGGGACTTAGCAATCAGCCCCAGCATTTT | CASSILQGLSNQPQHF
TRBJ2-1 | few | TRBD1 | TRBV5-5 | TGTGCCAGCAGCTTACAGGGGGTGGGTTACAATGAGCAGTTCTTC | CASSLQGVGYNEQFF
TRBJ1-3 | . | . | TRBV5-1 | TGCGCCAGCACCTCCGGGACACAAGGAAACACCATATATTTT | CASTSGTQGNTIYF
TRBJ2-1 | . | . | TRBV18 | TGTGCCAGCTCACCATACAGGGAATACAATGAGCAGTTCTTC | CASSPYREYNEQFF
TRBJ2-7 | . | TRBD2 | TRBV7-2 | TGTGCCAGCAGCTTAGCCAGCGGGGGGTCCTACGAGCAGTACTTC | CASSLASGGSYEQYF
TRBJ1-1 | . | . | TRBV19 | TGTGCCAGTAGTATATCCCCCACTGAAGCTTTCTTT | CASSISPTEAFF
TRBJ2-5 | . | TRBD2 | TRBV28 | TGTGCCAGCAGTTTCAGCCTAGCGGGAGAGGAAGAGACCCAGTACTTC | CASSFSLAGEEETQYF
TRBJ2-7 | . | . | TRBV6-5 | TGTGCCAGCAGTTACTCGGCTTTGCAGTACGAGCAGTACTTC | CASSYSALQYEQYF
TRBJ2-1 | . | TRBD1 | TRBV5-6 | TGTGCCAGCAGCCGGGGGACAGGGTCCTCCTACAATGAGCAGTTCTTC | CASSRGTGSSYNEQFF
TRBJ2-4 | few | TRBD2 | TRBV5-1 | TGCGCCAGCAGCTCAGGACTAGCGATGAGCATTCAGTACTTC | CASSSGLAMSIQYF
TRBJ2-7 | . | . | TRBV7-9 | TGTGCCAGCAGCTTAAAGGGGGACAACTCCTACGAGCAGTACTTC | CASSLKGDNSYEQYF
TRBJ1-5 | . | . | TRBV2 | TGTGCCAGCAAGGGGGGGGTAGGCTTCAATCAGCCCCAGCATTTT | CASKGGVGFNQPQHF
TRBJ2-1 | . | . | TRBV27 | TGTGCCAGCAGTTCAACTCCCCGGGGCCACAATGAGCAGTTCTTC | CASSSTPRGHNEQFF
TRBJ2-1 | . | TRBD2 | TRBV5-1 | TGCGCCAGCAGCTTGGGTACTAGCGGGATGGTGTACAATGAGCAGTTCTTC | CASSLGTSGMVYNEQFF
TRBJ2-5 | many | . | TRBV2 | TGTGCCAGCAGTGATCCGGGCCCCGGTTCAGAGACCCAGTACTTC | CASSDPGPGSETQYF
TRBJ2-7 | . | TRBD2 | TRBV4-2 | TGTGCCAGCAGCCAAGATATAGCGGGAGGGCTTGAGCAGTACTTC | CASSQDIAGGLEQYF
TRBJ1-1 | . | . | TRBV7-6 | TGTGCCAGCAGGAGCAGGGTTGGGACTGAAGCTTTCTTT | CASRSRVGTEAFF
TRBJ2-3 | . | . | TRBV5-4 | TGTGCCAGCAGCTCCCGGGACTCCGGAGATACGCAGTATTTT | CASSSRDSGDTQYF
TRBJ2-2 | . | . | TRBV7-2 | TGTGCCAGCAGCCCTCTGACGTCCGGGGAGCTGTTTTTT | CASSPLTSGELFF
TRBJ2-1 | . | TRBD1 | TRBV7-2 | TGTGCCAGCAGCTTAGCAGTAACAGGGGGTTACAATGAGCAGTTCTTC | CASSLAVTGGYNEQFF
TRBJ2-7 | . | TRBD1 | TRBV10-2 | TGCGCCAGCAGTGTGGACAGGTCCTACGAGCAGTACTTC | CASSVDRSYEQYF
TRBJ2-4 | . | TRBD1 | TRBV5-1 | TGCGCCAGCAGCGAACGGGACAGGGGGAGCATTCAGTACTTC | CASSERDRGSIQYF
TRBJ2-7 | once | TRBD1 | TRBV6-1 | TGTGCCAGCAGCCCAAGGACAGGGGGCCCGTACGAGCAGTACTTC | CASSPRTGGPYEQYF
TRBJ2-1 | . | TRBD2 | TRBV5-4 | TGTGCCAGCAGCCCGACTAGCGGGAACAATGAGCAGTTCTTC | CASSPTSGNNEQFF
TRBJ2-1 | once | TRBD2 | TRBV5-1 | TGCGCCAGCAGCCGTACTAGCGATCGGAGCTCCTACAATGAGCAGTTCTTC | CASSRTSDRSSYNEQFF
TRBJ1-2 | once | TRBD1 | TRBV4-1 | TGCGCCAGCAGCCAAGAAAGGGGGCAGTTTAACTATGGCTACACCTTC | CASSQERGQFNYGYTF
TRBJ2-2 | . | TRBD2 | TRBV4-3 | TGCGCCAGCAGCCATGGACTAGCGGGAGGTGGAACCGGGGAGCTGTTTTTT | CASSHGLAGGGTGELFF
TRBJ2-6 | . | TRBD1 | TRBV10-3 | TGTGCCACCGGACAGGACGACTCTGGGGCCAACGTCCTGACTTTC | CATGQDDSGANVLTF
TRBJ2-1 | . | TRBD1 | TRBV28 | TGTGCCAGCAGTTTAGCCGGGACAGACAATGAGCAGTTCTTC | CASSLAGTDNEQFF
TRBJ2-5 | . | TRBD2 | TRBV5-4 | TGTGCCAGCAGCCCGGGACTAGCGGGAGGGCCTGAGACCCAGTACTTC | CASSPGLAGGPETQYF
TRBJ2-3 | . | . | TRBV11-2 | TGTGCCAGCCGAACAGTCGGTTCGGGTACAGATACGCAGTATTTT | CASRTVGSGTDTQYF
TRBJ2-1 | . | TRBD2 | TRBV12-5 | TGTGCTAGTGGTTTCAGCGGGAGAACCCATTATGAGCAGTTCTTC | CASGFSGRTHYEQFF
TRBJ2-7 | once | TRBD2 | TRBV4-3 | TGCGCCAGCAGCCAGGACCCCCCTACTAGCGGGAGGTACTACGAGCAGTACTTC | CASSQDPPTSGRYYEQYF
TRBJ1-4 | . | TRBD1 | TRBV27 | TGTGCCAGCAGAGCCCAGGGGGAAGGTTGGTGGAAACTGTTTTTT | CASRAQGEGWWKLFF
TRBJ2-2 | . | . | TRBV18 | TGTGCCAGCTCCCCTGCACGAGGCACCGGGGAGCTGTTTTTT | CASSPARGTGELFF
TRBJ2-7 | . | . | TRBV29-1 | TGCAGCGTTGAAGAACAGGGTGGGGGTGAGCAGTACTTC | CSVEEQGGGEQYF
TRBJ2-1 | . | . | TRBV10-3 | TGTGCCATCAATAGAGCGGCGGCCACCTCGAATGAGCAGTTCTTC | CAINRAAATSNEQFF
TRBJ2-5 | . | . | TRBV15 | TGTGCCACCAGCAGAGTACGTCCTGGGCGGGGGACCCAGTACTTC | CATSRVRPGRGTQYF
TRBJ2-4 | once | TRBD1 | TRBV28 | TGTGCCAGCAGTTTGGCCGGTACAGGGGGCTGGGGCAAAAACATTCAGTACTTC | CASSLAGTGGWGKNIQYF
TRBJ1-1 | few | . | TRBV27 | TGTGCCAGCAGTTTTTGGGGTGAGGGCACTGAAGCTTTCTTT | CASSFWGEGTEAFF
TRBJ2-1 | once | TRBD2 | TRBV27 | TGTGCCAGCAGTTTTGGACTAGCGGACAATGAGCAGTTCTTC | CASSFGLADNEQFF
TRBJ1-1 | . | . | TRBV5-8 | TGTGCCAGCAGCCAAGGTGGGCGAGGGGGGACTGAAGCTTTCTTT | CASSQGGRGGTEAFF
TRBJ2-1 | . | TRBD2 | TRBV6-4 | TGTGCCAGCAGTGACGTAGCGGGAGCAGCCTACAATGAGCAGTTCTTC | CASSDVAGAAYNEQFF
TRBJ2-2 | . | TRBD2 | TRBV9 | TGTGCCAGCAGCGTAGAGCAAGCGGGAATAACCGGGGAGCTGTTTTTT | CASSVEQAGITGELFF
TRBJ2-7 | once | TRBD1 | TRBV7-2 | TGTGCCAGCAGCACGGACAGGGGGGACGAGCAGTACTTC | CASSTDRGDEQYF
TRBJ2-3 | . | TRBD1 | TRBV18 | TGTGCCAGCTCACCACCTGGGGACAGGGGAAACACAGATACGCAGTATTTT | CASSPPGDRGNTDTQYF
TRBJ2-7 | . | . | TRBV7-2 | TGTGCCAGCACCGTAGGGGGTCTCTACGAGCAGTACTTC | CASTVGGLYEQYF
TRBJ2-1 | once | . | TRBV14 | TGTGCCAGCAGCCCCTATCTAGCCGTGGGCGGGAATGAGCAGCTCTTC | CASSPYLAVGGNEQLF
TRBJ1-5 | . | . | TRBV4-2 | TGTGCCAGCAGCCAAGATGGGCAGGGGAATCAGCCCCAGCATTTT | CASSQDGQGNQPQHF
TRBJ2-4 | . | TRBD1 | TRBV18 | TGTGCCAGCTCACCACCTAGTGGACAGGGGGACATTCAGTACTTC | CASSPPSGQGDIQYF
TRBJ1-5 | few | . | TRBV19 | TGTGCCAGTAGTATAGGACAGGTGGGCAATCAGCCCCAGCATTTT | CASSIGQVGNQPQHF
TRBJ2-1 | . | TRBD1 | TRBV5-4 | TGTGCCAGCAGCTTACGGACAGGGGCCAGCTACAATGAGCAGTTCTTC | CASSLRTGASYNEQFF
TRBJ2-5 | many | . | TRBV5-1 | TGCGCCAGCAGGATGGGACCGTACCAAGAGACCCAGTACTTC | CASRMGPYQETQYF
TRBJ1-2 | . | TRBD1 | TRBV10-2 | TGCGCCAGCACCACCGGGACAGAATATGGCTACACCTTC | CASTTGTEYGYTF
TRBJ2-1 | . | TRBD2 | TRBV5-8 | TGTGCCAGCAGCTTTGGTAGCGGGAGCTACAATGAGCAGTTCTTC | CASSFGSGSYNEQFF
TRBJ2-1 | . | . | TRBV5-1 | TGCGCCAGCAGCTTGGACGCTTACAATGAGCAGTTCTTC | CASSLDAYNEQFF
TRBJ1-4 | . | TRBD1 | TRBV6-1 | TGTGCCAGCAGTGCAGGGGACAGGATTAATGAAAAACTGTTTTTT | CASSAGDRINEKLFF